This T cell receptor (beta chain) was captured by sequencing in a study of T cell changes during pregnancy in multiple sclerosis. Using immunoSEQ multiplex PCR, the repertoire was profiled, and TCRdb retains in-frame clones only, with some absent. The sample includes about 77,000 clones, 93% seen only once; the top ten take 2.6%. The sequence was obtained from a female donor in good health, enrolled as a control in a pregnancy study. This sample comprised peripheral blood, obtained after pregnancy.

The CDR3 coding sequence is TGCGCCAGCCGAACGGGGACAGGAGACGAGCAGTACTTC. Protein product: CASRTGTGDEQYF. V usage is TRBV5-1 and J usage is TRBJ2-7, with TRBD1 matching over 8 bases. The junction had 8 bases not matched to a gene; V was cut back by 7 bases and J by 5 bases. The germline V gene has CDR1 SGHRS and CDR2 YFSETQ. The CDR3 spans 13 residues.